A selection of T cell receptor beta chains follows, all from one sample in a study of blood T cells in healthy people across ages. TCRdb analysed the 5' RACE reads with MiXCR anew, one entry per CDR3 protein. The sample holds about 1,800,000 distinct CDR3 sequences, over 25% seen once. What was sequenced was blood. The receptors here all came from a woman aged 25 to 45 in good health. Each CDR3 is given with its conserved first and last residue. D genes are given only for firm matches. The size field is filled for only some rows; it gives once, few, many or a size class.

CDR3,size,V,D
CASSTGLAGVFTDTQYF,once,TRBV7-9,TRBD2
CAGDTGLPPREQFF,few,TRBV6-1,NA
CSVDPGKGTIEQYF,many,TRBV29-1,NA
CASSLTGVINEQFF,few,TRBV5-5,TRBD1
CASSGTGPILYEQYF,NA,TRBV6-2/TRBV6-3,NA
CVSSQVLGASNEQFF,few,TRBV4-3,NA
CASSQREQGRSPLHF,NA,TRBV4-2,NA
CASSPRGGTDTDTQYF,many,TRBV9,NA
CASRTRSSYEQYF,few,TRBV6-2/TRBV6-3,NA
CSVVEGKSSYEQYF,NA,TRBV29-1,NA
CASSRDRGDTGELFF,few,TRBV2,TRBD1
CATSRGGAAQPQHF,NA,TRBV15,NA
CSALYDREKLFF,NA,TRBV20-1,NA
CASSSGNSGNTIYF,NA,TRBV12-3/TRBV12-4,NA
CASSLVGEVSPLHF,few,TRBV7-8,NA
CSAPLGGGNNEQFF,NA,TRBV20-1,NA
CASRRKRSSGANVLTF,many,TRBV12-3/TRBV12-4,NA
CASSEGPNLYEQYF,NA,TRBV6-1,NA
CASSAGLAGGQNEQFF,many,TRBV7-2,TRBD2
CATSREFPDTQYF,many,TRBV24-1,NA
CSASTPGLAGHPLEQYF,many,TRBV20-1,TRBD2
CASSPEPSNPYGYTF,few,TRBV7-2,NA